This TCR beta chain was identified in a study of PD-1 blockade in classical Hodgkin lymphoma. The overall study: Intravenous infusions of nivolumab 3 mg/kg reached patients every 2 weeks.

The CDR3 has 13 residues. CDR1 is SGHTA and CDR2 is FQGTGA in the germline V gene. Trimming shortened V by 2 bases and J by 2 bases, and 6 bases separated the two germline ends. About this clone itself: Its antigen remains unknown.

Study results and limitations: Exclusion removed patients who began nivolumab under 1 year after ASCT. The baseline diversity of complete responders showed similarity to that of newly diagnosed patients.

Produced via immunoSEQ multiplex PCR; TCRdb's table is partial and in-frame only. This sample has 90,000 to 100,000 clones, with 78% found just once. Time point described: cycle 4 day 1 (C4D1), after more than five weeks of nivolumab. Each patient experienced a relapse that followed autologous stem cell transplantation, and brentuximab vedotin exposure varied. The TCR comes from a human donor with classical Hodgkin lymphoma. The J gene is TRBJ1-1, the V gene TRBV7-3; the D is unclear. The input for sequencing was peripheral blood mononuclear cells (PBMCs), taken before the fourth cycle of nivolumab. CDR3 nucleotides: TGTGCCAGCAGCTTAGTGTACAACACTGAAGCTTTCTTT. It is translated as CASSLVYNTEAFF. Looking up the rest from reference TRBV7-3 and TRBJ1-1 gives the full variable domain: GAGVSQTPSNKVTEKGKYVELRCDPISGHTALYWYRQSLGQGPEFLIYFQGTGAADDSGLPNDRFFAVRPEGSVSTLKIQRTERGDSAVYLCASSLVYNTEAFFGQGTRLTVV.